This TCR beta chain was identified in a study of T cells in localized non-small cell lung cancer. Trimming took 2 bases from V and 5 from J, leaving 11 bases between them. Germline CDR1 reads SGHDN; CDR2 reads FVKESK. The CDR3 spans 14 residues. Remarks on this clone: Its cognate antigen is unknown.

Sequencing was performed with immunoSEQ multiplex PCR; in TCRdb, only in-frame clones are kept and a portion is missing. Seen here are over a thousand clones, 25% observed once, and the top ten hold roughly a sixth. General observations from the study: Peak T cell clonality was found in uninvolved adjacent lung, exceeding tumor. Multi-region tumor sequencing was not done, so intratumor heterogeneity could not be excluded. Appearing in adjacent lung were a median around 60 of the top 100 tumor clones. The study linked higher blood T cell density to longer overall survival.

J is TRBJ2-3 and V is TRBV14, with D perhaps matching TRBD1 or TRBD2 (5 bases each). The material was lung tumor tissue, obtained before any cancer treatment. The receptor was derived from a male donor at least 60 years old with stage I squamous cell lung carcinoma. CDR3 sequence reads: CASSQIRGVDTQYF. DNA for the CDR3: TGTGCCAGCAGCCAAATACGAGGGGTAGATACGCAGTATTTT. The variable domain in full, completed from reference TRBV14 and TRBJ2-3, reads EAGVTQFPSHSVIEKGQTVTLRCDPISGHDNLYWYRRVMGKEIKFLLHFVKESKQDESGMPNNRFLAERTGGTYSTLKVQPAELEDSGVYFCASSQIRGVDTQYFGPGTRLTVL.